The rows below give T cell receptor beta chains drawn from one sample of a study of beta chain features in type 1 diabetes. The protocol was immunoSEQ multiplex PCR, while the TCRdb copy is restricted to in-frame clones and leaves out a portion. The sample yields about 360,000 clones, 10% to 15% seen once. Sequenced sample: naive CD4+ T cells from blood. These receptors came from a man younger than 30 in good health. CDR3s include the opening cysteine and the closing phenylalanine or tryptophan. Fields, in order: V gene, J gene, CDR3 protein.

v_call: TRBV29-1; j_call: TRBJ1-2; cdr3_aa: CSVPLGGGQGRLYGYTF
v_call: TRBV5-4; j_call: TRBJ1-2; cdr3_aa: CASSTKTGNQLANYGYTF
v_call: TRBV11-3; j_call: TRBJ1-5; cdr3_aa: CASSFTGLNQPQHF
v_call: TRBV27; j_call: TRBJ2-3; cdr3_aa: CASRPQRGTDTQYF
v_call: TRBV6-4; j_call: TRBJ1-2; cdr3_aa: CASSEGHAWGYTF
v_call: TRBV11-1; j_call: TRBJ1-5; cdr3_aa: CASSVQVNQPQHF
v_call: TRBV5-1; j_call: TRBJ2-3; cdr3_aa: CASSPRPGQLSTDTQYF
v_call: TRBV11-1; j_call: TRBJ2-5; cdr3_aa: CASSKIRDREEETQYF
v_call: TRBV27; j_call: TRBJ1-6; cdr3_aa: CASSSPDRLGSPLHF
v_call: TRBV6-5; j_call: TRBJ2-1; cdr3_aa: CASSYRTSGSKDEQFF
v_call: TRBV2; j_call: TRBJ2-1; cdr3_aa: CASKKHDLVKVEQFF
v_call: TRBV13; j_call: TRBJ1-5; cdr3_aa: CASSLGDRVSNQPQHF
v_call: TRBV15; j_call: TRBJ1-4; cdr3_aa: CATSREDRGLEKLFF
v_call: TRBV7-7; j_call: TRBJ2-5; cdr3_aa: CASSLDYQETQYF
v_call: TRBV7-2; j_call: TRBJ2-2; cdr3_aa: CASSLVAGGTGELFF
v_call: TRBV6-1; j_call: TRBJ2-3; cdr3_aa: CASSEFGAVLVSDTQYF
v_call: TRBV30; j_call: TRBJ1-1; cdr3_aa: CARQGYGTEAFF
v_call: TRBV6-6; j_call: TRBJ2-5; cdr3_aa: CASSNGRGRGQETQYF
v_call: TRBV30; j_call: TRBJ2-6; cdr3_aa: CAWIKLQGAGANVLTF
v_call: TRBV18; j_call: TRBJ2-3; cdr3_aa: CASSPGGLTDTQYF
v_call: TRBV30; j_call: TRBJ1-5; cdr3_aa: CAWSPLTEEPQHF
v_call: TRBV4-2; j_call: TRBJ2-7; cdr3_aa: CASSRILAGGGYEQYF
v_call: TRBV5-6; j_call: TRBJ1-1; cdr3_aa: CASSWVGTVNTEAFF
v_call: TRBV2; j_call: TRBJ2-7; cdr3_aa: CASSVVGGYEQYF
v_call: TRBV4-3; j_call: TRBJ2-3; cdr3_aa: CASSQEYGGPDTQYF
v_call: TRBV18; j_call: TRBJ1-1; cdr3_aa: CASSHGGSEAFF
v_call: TRBV10-3; j_call: TRBJ1-1; cdr3_aa: CAISESRQGDTEAFF
v_call: TRBV6-5; j_call: TRBJ2-7; cdr3_aa: CASSYSVRVPPYEQYF
v_call: TRBV7-9; j_call: TRBJ2-5; cdr3_aa: CASSWTGGKETQYF
v_call: TRBV7-2; j_call: TRBJ2-4; cdr3_aa: CASSFQQGAHPIQYF
v_call: TRBV11-1; j_call: TRBJ2-1; cdr3_aa: CATTSSGRSSYNEQFF
v_call: TRBV15; j_call: TRBJ2-3; cdr3_aa: CATSRVIGRADTQYF
v_call: TRBV6-6; j_call: TRBJ2-1; cdr3_aa: CASSYAGPIYNEQFF
v_call: TRBV14; j_call: TRBJ1-4; cdr3_aa: CASSPMGGGREKLFF
v_call: TRBV12-5; j_call: TRBJ2-5; cdr3_aa: CASGPARTGVPETQYF
v_call: TRBV7-3; j_call: TRBJ1-4; cdr3_aa: CASTSHPGTDNEKLFF
v_call: TRBV29-1; j_call: TRBJ2-3; cdr3_aa: CSGGNTDTQYF
v_call: TRBV23-1; j_call: TRBJ1-5; cdr3_aa: CASSQSRGSNRYSNQPQHF
v_call: TRBV4-3; j_call: TRBJ2-1; cdr3_aa: CASSQEQGLYNEQFF
v_call: TRBV7-9; j_call: TRBJ2-1; cdr3_aa: CASSLGRSYNEQFF
v_call: TRBV4-3; j_call: TRBJ1-1; cdr3_aa: CASSQDYGQGRVAEAFF
v_call: TRBV29-1; j_call: TRBJ2-3; cdr3_aa: CSVEDRLWQGIGGDTQYF
v_call: TRBV6-5; j_call: TRBJ1-4; cdr3_aa: CASSYSGGQEKLFF
v_call: TRBV19; j_call: TRBJ2-1; cdr3_aa: CASTVYNEQFF
v_call: TRBV9; j_call: TRBJ2-7; cdr3_aa: CASSVVLRSEQYF
v_call: TRBV14; j_call: TRBJ2-7; cdr3_aa: CASSNSQQGAYEQYF
v_call: TRBV27; j_call: TRBJ1-5; cdr3_aa: CASRHRTDDYSNQPQHF
v_call: TRBV7-9; j_call: TRBJ2-3; cdr3_aa: CASSLGRTSTDTQYF
v_call: TRBV6-1; j_call: TRBJ1-2; cdr3_aa: CASSELVSYYGYTF
v_call: TRBV15; j_call: TRBJ1-2; cdr3_aa: CATSRDRGKYGYTF
v_call: TRBV7-2; j_call: TRBJ1-2; cdr3_aa: CASSGRGDGYGYTF
v_call: TRBV7-2; j_call: TRBJ2-7; cdr3_aa: CASSLGSGLLSYEQYF
v_call: TRBV5-4; j_call: TRBJ2-1; cdr3_aa: CASSLGGLAGISSYNEQFF
v_call: TRBV7-2; j_call: TRBJ2-4; cdr3_aa: CASSLTRRDIQYF
v_call: TRBV18; j_call: TRBJ1-5; cdr3_aa: CASSPPGGNQPQHF
v_call: TRBV9; j_call: TRBJ2-1; cdr3_aa: CASSVRRNNEQFF
v_call: TRBV6-5; j_call: TRBJ2-1; cdr3_aa: CASSRQGGNEQFF
v_call: TRBV9; j_call: TRBJ2-5; cdr3_aa: CASSVGLGQVEETQYF
v_call: TRBV18; j_call: TRBJ2-1; cdr3_aa: CASSPPLAGGPNEQFF
v_call: TRBV6-5; j_call: TRBJ2-5; cdr3_aa: CASSYTGPKMTQYF